What follows describes a single T cell receptor beta chain. Antigen: not known. These data are taken from a study of persistence of HIV-infected CD4 T cells. The wider study: Up to about 180 mL blood was drawn at multiple time points; a couple of donors had single-time leukapheresis. General study results and limits: Degenerate expanded CDR3beta sequences were enriched among CMV- and Gag-responding cells.

The libraries were made with immunoSEQ version 4 in survey mode. Sequenced by immunoSEQ multiplex PCR; TCRdb stores in-frame clones only, minus some. The data show about 43,000 clones, with 70% to 90% seen just once and approximately 0.97% held by the top ten. Nonspecific anti-CD3/anti-CD28 bead stimulation represents the broad CD4+ T cell repertoire. Responding CD4+ T cells were sorted by upregulation of both CD40 ligand and CD69. Donors had undetectable plasma HIV-1 RNA, under 50 copies/mL, for 4+ years. Donors had CD4+ T cell counts above 400 cells/uL and were CMV-seropositive. The CDR3 has 14 amino acids. Trimming removed 6 bases from V and 7 bases from J; junction bases left unmatched: 6. CDR1 and CDR2 (germline): ENHRY, SYGVKD.

This sequence joins TRBV10-3 and TRBJ1-5, with 10 bases matching TRBD1. The TCR comes from an adult man with HIV who was CMV-seropositive. The sample consisted of CD4+ T cells sorted from PBMCs after approximately 19-hour stimulation, taken from a patient who received antiretroviral therapy. The CDR3: CAISERTGGQPQHF. In DNA form, the CDR3 reads TGTGCCATCAGCGAGAGGACAGGGGGGCAGCCCCAGCATTTT.